This TCR beta chain stems from a study of a mutant IDH1 vaccine in newly diagnosed glioma. Sequenced by immunoSEQ multiplex PCR; TCRdb stores in-frame clones only, minus some. The data contain some 50,000 clones, around 84% of them seen just once; the ten biggest clones take up 4.3%. Germline lookup yields CDR1 LNHNV and CDR2 YYDKDF (reference sequence). V gave up 1 base and J gave up 5 bases; unmatched junction bases: 6. CDR3 length equals 15 residues. A note on this clone: Its antigen is unknown.

Stated time point: week 47, end of study. Each vaccine dose was 300 ug of mutant IDH1 20-mer peptide, with topical imiquimod. Here the sequenced sample was PBMCs, taken from a glioma patient whose treatment included an IDH1 peptide vaccine. The chain employs TRBV15 and TRBJ1-2; TRBD1 matches at 8 bases. The receptor's source is a woman aged 30 to 39 with glioma. Some clones in this sample may be carry-over from other donors' samples. CDR3 loop: CATSRGTGGFYGYTF. The CDR3 DNA is TGTGCCACCAGCAGAGGTACAGGGGGTTTTTATGGCTACACCTTC.